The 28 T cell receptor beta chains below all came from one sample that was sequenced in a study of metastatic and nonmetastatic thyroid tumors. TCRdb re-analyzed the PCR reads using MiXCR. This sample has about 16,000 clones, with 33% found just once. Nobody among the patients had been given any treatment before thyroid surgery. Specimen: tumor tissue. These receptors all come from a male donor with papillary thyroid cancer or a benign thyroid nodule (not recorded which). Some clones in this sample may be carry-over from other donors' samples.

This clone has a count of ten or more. The CDR3 nucleotides are TGTGCCAGCAGCTTAGTGTCTTACAATGAGCAGTTCTTC. This sequence encodes CASSLVSYNEQFF. V gene TRBV11-3 combines with J gene TRBJ2-1; the D is unclear. This CDR3 region has 13 residues. The V end lost 1 base, the J end lost 4 bases, and 5 bases lay between the germline ends. In germline, CDR1 is SGHNT, CDR2 YENEEA.

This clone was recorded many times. The CDR3 protein is CASSLQGGSNTGELFF. In DNA, the CDR3 is TGTGCCAGCAGCCTACAGGGAGGGTCGAACACCGGGGAGCTGTTTTTT. The rearrangement uses TRBV7-3 and TRBJ2-2; D is possibly TRBD2 (7 bases). Per the germline V gene, CDR1 is SGHTA and CDR2 is FQGTGA. Trimming shortened V by 5 bases and J by 0 bases, and 13 bases separated the two germline ends. CDR3 size: 16 residues.

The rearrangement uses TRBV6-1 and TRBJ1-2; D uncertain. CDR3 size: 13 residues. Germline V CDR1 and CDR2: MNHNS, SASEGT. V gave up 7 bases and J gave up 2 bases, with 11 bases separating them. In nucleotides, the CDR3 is TGTGCCAGCACCCTAGACTGGAACTATGGCTACACCTTC. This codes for CASTLDWNYGYTF.

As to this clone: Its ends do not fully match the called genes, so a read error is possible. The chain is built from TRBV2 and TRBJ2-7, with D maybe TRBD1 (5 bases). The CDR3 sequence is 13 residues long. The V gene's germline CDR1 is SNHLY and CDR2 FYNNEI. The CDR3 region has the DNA TGTGCCAACAGTACCCATGGGGCTGGAGAGCATTACTTC. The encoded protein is CANSTHGAGEHYF.

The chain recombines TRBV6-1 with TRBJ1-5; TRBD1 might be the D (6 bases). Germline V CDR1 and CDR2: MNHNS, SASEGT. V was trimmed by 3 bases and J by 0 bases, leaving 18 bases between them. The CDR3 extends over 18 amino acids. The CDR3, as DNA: TGTGCCAGCAGTGAGCGGACAGCGGGCTCGGGTAGCAATCAGCCCCAGCATTTT. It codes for CASSERTAGSGSNQPQHF.

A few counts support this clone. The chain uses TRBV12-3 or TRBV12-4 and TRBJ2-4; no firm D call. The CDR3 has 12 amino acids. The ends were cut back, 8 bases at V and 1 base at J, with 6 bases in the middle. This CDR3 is CASSRAKNIQYF. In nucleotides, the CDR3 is TGTGCCAGCTCCCGGGCCAAAAACATTCAGTACTTC.

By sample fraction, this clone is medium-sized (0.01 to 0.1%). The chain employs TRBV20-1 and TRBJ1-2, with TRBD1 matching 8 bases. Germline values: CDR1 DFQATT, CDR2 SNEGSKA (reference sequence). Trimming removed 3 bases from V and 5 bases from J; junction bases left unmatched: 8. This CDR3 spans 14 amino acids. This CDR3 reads CSASGTGSGYGYTF. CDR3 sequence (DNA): TGCAGTGCTAGCGGGACAGGCTCTGGGTATGGCTACACCTTC.

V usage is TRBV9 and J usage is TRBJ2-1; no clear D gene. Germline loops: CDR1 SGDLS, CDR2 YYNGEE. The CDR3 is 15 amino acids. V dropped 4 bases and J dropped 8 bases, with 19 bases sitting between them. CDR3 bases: TGTGCCAGCAGCCCCCAGAGTAGTGCAGTCTATGAGCAGTTCTTC. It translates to CASSPQSSAVYEQFF.

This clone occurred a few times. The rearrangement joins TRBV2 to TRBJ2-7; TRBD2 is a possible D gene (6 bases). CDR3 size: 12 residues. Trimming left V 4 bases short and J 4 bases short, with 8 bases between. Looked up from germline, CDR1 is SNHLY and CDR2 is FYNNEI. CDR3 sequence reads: CASSVRGYEQYF. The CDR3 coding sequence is TGTGCCAGCAGTGTTCGGGGGTACGAGCAGTACTTC.

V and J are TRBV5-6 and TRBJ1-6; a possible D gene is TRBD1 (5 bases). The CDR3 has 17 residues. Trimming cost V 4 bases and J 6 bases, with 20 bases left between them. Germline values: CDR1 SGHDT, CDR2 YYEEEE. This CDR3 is CASSVAGRWGLNSPLHF. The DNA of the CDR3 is TGTGCCAGCAGCGTAGCCGGCAGGTGGGGCCTTAATTCACCCCTCCACTTT. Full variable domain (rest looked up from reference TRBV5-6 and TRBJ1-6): DAGVTQSPTHLIKTRGQQVTLRCSPKSGHDTVSWYQQALGQGPQFIFQYYEEEERQRGNFPDRFSGHQFPNYSSELNVNALLLGDSALYLCASSVAGRWGLNSPLHFGNGTRLTVT.

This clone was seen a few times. CDR3 amino acids: CASSALAWGANVLTF. The CDR3 coding sequence is TGTGCCAGCAGTGCACTAGCGTGGGGGGCCAACGTCCTGACTTTC. The gene calls are TRBV6-1 and TRBJ2-6; TRBD2 agrees at 7 bases. The CDR3 consists of 15 residues. Unmatched junction bases numbered 4, after V lost 4 bases and J lost 4 bases. Germline values: CDR1 MNHNS, CDR2 SASEGT.

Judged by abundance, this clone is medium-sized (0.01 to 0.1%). The CDR3 bases are TGTGCCTGGACCAAAACAGAGCCCGAAAAACTGTTTTTT. It specifies CAWTKTEPEKLFF. The chain joins TRBV30 to TRBJ1-4; D gene unclear. The ends were cut back, 4 bases at V and 8 bases at J, with 14 bases in the middle. The germline V gene encodes CDR1 GTSNPN and CDR2 SVGIG (reference sequence). CDR3 length equals 13 residues. The full variable domain, its missing parts supplied by reference TRBV30 and TRBJ1-4, is SQTIHQWPATLVQPVGSPLSLECTVEGTSNPNLYWYRQAAGRGLQLLFYSVGIGQISSEVPQNLSASRPQDRQFILSSKKLLLSDSGFYLCAWTKTEPEKLFFGSGTQLSVL.

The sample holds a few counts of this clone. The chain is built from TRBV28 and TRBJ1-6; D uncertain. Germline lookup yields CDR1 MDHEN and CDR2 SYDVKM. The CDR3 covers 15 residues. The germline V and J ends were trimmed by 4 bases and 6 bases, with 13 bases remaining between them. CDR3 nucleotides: TGTGCCAGCAGTTCCGGGAGAGGCTCTAATTCACCCCTCCACTTT. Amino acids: CASSSGRGSNSPLHF.

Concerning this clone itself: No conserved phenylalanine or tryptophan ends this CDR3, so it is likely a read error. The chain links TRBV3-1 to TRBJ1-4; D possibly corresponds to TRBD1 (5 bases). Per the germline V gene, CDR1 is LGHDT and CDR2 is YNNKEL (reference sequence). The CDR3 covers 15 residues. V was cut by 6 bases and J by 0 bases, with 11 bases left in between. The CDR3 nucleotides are TGTGCCAGCAGGACCGACAGCGCAACTAATGAAAAACTGTTTGTT. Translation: CASRTDSATNEKLFV.

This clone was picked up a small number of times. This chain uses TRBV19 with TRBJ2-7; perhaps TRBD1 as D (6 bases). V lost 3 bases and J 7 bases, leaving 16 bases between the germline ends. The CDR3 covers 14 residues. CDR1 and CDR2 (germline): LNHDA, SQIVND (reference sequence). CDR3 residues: CASSMGRQVMEQYF. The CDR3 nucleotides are TGTGCCAGTAGTATGGGACGACAGGTAATGGAGCAGTACTTC.

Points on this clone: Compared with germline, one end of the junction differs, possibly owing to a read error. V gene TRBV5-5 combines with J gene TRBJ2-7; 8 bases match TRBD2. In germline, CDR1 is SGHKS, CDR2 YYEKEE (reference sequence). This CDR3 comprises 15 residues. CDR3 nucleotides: TGTGCCAGCAGCTTGATAAGCGGGAGCCCTTACGATCAGTACTTC. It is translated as CASSLISGSPYDQYF.

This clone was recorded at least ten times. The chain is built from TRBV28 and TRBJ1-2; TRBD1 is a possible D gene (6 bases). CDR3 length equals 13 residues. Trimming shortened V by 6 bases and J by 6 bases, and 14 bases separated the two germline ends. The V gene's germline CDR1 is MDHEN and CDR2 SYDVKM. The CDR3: CASRGRGRNGYTF. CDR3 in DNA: TGTGCCAGCAGGGGTCGGGGGCGGAATGGCTACACCTTC.

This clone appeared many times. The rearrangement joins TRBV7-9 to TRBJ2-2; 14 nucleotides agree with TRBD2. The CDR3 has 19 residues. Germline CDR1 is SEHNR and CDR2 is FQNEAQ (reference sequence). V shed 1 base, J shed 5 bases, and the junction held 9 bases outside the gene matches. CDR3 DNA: TGTGCCAGCAGCTTAGGTGATGTGACTAGCGGGAGGGATACCGGGGAGCTGTTTTTT. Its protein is CASSLGDVTSGRDTGELFF.

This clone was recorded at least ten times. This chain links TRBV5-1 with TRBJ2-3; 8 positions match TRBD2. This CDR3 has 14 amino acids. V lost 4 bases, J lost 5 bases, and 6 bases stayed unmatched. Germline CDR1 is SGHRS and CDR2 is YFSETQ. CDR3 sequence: CASSPDGRGDTQYF. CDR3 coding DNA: TGCGCCAGCAGCCCGGACGGGAGGGGAGATACGCAGTATTTT.

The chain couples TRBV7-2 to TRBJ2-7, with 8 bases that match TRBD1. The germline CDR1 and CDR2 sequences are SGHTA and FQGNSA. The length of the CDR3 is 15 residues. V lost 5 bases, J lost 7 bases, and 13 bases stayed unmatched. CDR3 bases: TGTGCCAGCAGCAAATGGCAGGGGGCCGGTGGTGAGCAGTACTTC. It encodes CASSKWQGAGGEQYF.

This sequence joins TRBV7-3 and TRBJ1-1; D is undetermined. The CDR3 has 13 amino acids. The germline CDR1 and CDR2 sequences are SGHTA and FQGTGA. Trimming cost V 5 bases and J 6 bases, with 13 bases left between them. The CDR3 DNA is TGTGCCAGCAGCGCCACTGGAGGGTCTGAAGCTTTCTTT. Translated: CASSATGGSEAFF.

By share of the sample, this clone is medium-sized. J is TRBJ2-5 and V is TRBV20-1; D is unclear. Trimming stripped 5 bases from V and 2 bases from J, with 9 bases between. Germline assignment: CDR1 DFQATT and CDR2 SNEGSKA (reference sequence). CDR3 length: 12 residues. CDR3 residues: CSAYHEQETQYF. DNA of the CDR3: TGCAGTGCTTACCACGAGCAAGAGACCCAGTACTTC.

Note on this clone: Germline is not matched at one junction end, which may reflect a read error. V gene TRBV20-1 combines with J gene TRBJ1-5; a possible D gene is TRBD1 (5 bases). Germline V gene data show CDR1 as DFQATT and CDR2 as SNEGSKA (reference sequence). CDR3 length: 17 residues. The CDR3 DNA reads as TGCTGTGCTAGCTGGGCAGGGAGGACCTATTGCAATCAGCCCCAGCATTTT. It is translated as CCASWAGRTYCNQPQHF.

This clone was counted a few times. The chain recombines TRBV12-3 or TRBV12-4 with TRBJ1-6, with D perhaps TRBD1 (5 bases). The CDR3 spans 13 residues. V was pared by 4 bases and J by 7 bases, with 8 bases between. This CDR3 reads CASSSGPNSPLHF. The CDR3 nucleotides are TGTGCCAGCAGTTCGGGACCCAATTCACCCCTCCACTTT.

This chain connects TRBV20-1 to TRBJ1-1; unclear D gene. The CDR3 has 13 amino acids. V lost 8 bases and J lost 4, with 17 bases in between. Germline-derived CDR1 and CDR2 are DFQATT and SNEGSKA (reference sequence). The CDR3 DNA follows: TGCAGTTTAAGAGTAGCAGGCGGCACTGAAGCTTTCTTT. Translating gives CSLRVAGGTEAFF.

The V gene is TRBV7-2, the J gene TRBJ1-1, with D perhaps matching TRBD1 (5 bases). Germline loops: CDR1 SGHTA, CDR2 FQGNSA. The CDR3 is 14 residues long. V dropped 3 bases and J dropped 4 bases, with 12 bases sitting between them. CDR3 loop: CASSFMGVGTEAFF. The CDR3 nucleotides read TGTGCCAGCAGCTTCATGGGGGTAGGCACTGAAGCTTTCTTT.

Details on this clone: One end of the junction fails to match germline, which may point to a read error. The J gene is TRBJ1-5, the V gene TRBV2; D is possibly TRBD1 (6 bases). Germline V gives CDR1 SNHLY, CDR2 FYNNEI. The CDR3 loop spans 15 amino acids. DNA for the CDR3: TGTGCCAGCTGTGAACTGTACAGGGTCCGTCAGCCCCAGCATTTT. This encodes CASCELYRVRQPQHF. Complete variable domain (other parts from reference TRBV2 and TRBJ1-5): EPEVTQTPSHQVTQMGQEVILRCVPISNHLYFYWYRQILGQKVEFLVSFYNNEISEKSEIFDDQFSVERPDGSNFTLKIRSTKLEDSAMYFCASCELYRVRQPQHFGDGTRLSIL.

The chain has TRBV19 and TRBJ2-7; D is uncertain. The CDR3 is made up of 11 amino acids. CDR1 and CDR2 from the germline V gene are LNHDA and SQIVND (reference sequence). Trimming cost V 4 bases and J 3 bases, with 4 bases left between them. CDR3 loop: CASSNFYEQYF. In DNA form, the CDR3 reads TGTGCCAGTAGTAATTTCTACGAGCAGTACTTC.